These T cell receptor beta chains were read from a single sample in a study of cytomegalovirus exposure and HLA in healthy donors. Profiling relied on immunoSEQ multiplex PCR, and the TCRdb table lists in-frame clones only, not all of them. The data show more than 85,000 clones, around 70% seen once. The sample taken for sequencing was PBMCs. These receptors came from a woman in her forties or fifties in good health and CMV-seropositive. Each CDR3 is given with its conserved first and last residue. A D gene is named only where the DNA matches it firmly. Clone size appears in some rows only: once, few, many, or a class for an expanded clone.

V	D	size	J	CDR3	DNA
TRBV4-1	-	-	TRBJ1-4	CASSQSAATNEKLFF	TGCGCCAGCAGCCAAAGCGCGGCAACTAATGAAAAACTGTTTTTT
TRBV5-1	TRBD1	-	TRBJ1-2	CASSSSTGNYGYTF	TGCGCCAGCAGCTCGTCGACAGGGAACTATGGCTACACCTTC
TRBV7-2	TRBD1	-	TRBJ1-2	CASSLTQGPNYGYTF	TGTGCCAGCAGCTTGACACAGGGGCCTAACTATGGCTACACCTTC
TRBV7-9	-	-	TRBJ2-1	CASSQTDYNEQFF	TGTGCCAGCAGCCAGACAGATTACAATGAGCAGTTCTTC
TRBV5-8	TRBD2	-	TRBJ2-3	CASSLKRESTDTQYF	TGTGCCAGCAGCTTGAAGCGGGAGAGCACAGATACGCAGTATTTT
TRBV30	TRBD1	-	TRBJ1-1	CAWSPGTENTEAFF	TGTGCCTGGAGTCCCGGGACAGAGAACACTGAAGCTTTCTTT
TRBV5-6	-	few	TRBJ2-1	CASSSRDTSTGEQFF	TGTGCCAGCAGCTCCCGGGACACCAGTACGGGTGAGCAGTTCTTC
TRBV28	-	-	TRBJ1-1	CASSLYSAEMTQAFF	TGTGCCAGCAGTTTATATTCGGCAGAAATGACTCAAGCTTTCTTT
TRBV27	TRBD1	-	TRBJ1-2	CASSLGGTGGAGGYTF	TGTGCCAGCAGTTTAGGGGGAACAGGGGGCGCAGGGGGCTACACCTTC
TRBV6-1	-	many	TRBJ1-2	CASSGGQSYQGYTF	TGTGCCAGCAGTGGCGGACAGTCGTATCAAGGCTACACCTTC
TRBV27	TRBD2	-	TRBJ2-3	CASSPPGLAGGLNTQYF	TGTGCCAGCAGTCCCCCGGGACTAGCGGGAGGTCTTAATACGCAGTATTTT
TRBV25-1	-	-	TRBJ2-3	CASSEQGKADTQYF	TGTGCCAGCAGTGAGCAGGGAAAAGCAGATACGCAGTATTTT
TRBV6-1	-	-	TRBJ2-3	CASSVQQPLLDTQYF	TGTGCCAGCAGTGTTCAACAACCCCTTTTGGATACGCAGTATTTT
TRBV19	-	-	TRBJ1-5	CASSTSQGPTTQHF	TGTGCCAGTAGTACATCACAGGGTCCAACGACCCAGCATTTT
TRBV20-1	-	-	TRBJ2-5	CSAIRGETQYF	TGCAGTGCTATCAGGGGAGAGACCCAGTACTTC
TRBV5-1	TRBD2	few	TRBJ2-3	CASHAGGVTDTQYF	TGCGCCAGCCACGCGGGAGGGGTCACAGATACGCAGTATTTT
TRBV6-1	-	-	TRBJ2-7	CASSESGSTYEQYF	TGTGCCAGCAGTGAAAGCGGGTCCACCTACGAGCAGTACTTC
TRBV5-5	TRBD1	few	TRBJ1-2	CASSSDREGYTF	TGTGCCAGCAGTTCCGACAGGGAAGGCTACACCTTC
TRBV5-1	-	-	TRBJ2-6	CASSLGHNSGANVLTF	TGCGCCAGCAGCTTGGGACACAACTCTGGGGCCAACGTCCTGACTTTC
TRBV9	-	-	TRBJ2-7	CASSGSGREWAGSYEQYF	TGTGCCAGCAGCGGCAGTGGCCGCGAATGGGCAGGGTCCTACGAGCAGTACTTC
TRBV2	TRBD2	-	TRBJ2-3	CASRGLVSTRDTQYF	TGTGCCAGCAGGGGACTAGTTTCCACTAGGGATACGCAGTATTTT
TRBV15	TRBD2	few	TRBJ2-1	CATSRDLLAGNDNEQFF	TGTGCCACCAGCAGAGATCTCCTAGCGGGAAACGACAATGAGCAGTTCTTC
TRBV6-1	-	-	TRBJ2-7	CASRTTGPASEQYF	TGTGCCAGCAGGACTACAGGGCCGGCGTCCGAGCAGTACTTC
TRBV7-9	TRBD2	-	TRBJ2-3	CASSGNFWEREGRVQYF	TGTGCCAGCAGCGGAAATTTTTGGGAGCGGGAGGGCCGGGTGCAGTATTTT
TRBV6-6	-	-	TRBJ2-7	CASSFDSTNPYEQYF	TGTGCCAGCAGTTTCGACAGTACCAACCCCTACGAGCAGTACTTC
TRBV5-1	TRBD1	-	TRBJ1-5	CASSTGQGGQPQHF	TGCGCCAGCAGCACGGGACAGGGCGGTCAGCCCCAGCATTTT
TRBV5-4	TRBD1	few	TRBJ1-2	CASSPGQGENYGYTF	TGTGCCAGCAGCCCGGGACAGGGGGAAAACTATGGCTACACCTTC
TRBV9	-	-	TRBJ1-3	CASSVAGGNTIYF	TGTGCCAGCAGCGTAGCAGGGGGAAACACCATATATTTT
TRBV7-9	-	few	TRBJ2-7	CSSTDFDEQYF	TGTTCCAGCACCGACTTCGACGAGCAGTACTTC
TRBV5-1	TRBD2	-	TRBJ2-5	CASSLVAGGRGETQYF	TGCGCCAGCAGCTTGGTGGCGGGAGGGCGAGGGGAGACCCAGTACTTC
TRBV9	TRBD1	-	TRBJ1-1	CASSAATGTNTEAFF	TGTGCCAGCAGCGCCGCGACAGGGACGAACACTGAAGCTTTCTTT
TRBV28	TRBD1	-	TRBJ1-2	CASSLEGAHYGYTF	TGTGCCAGCAGTTTGGAGGGGGCCCACTATGGCTACACCTTC
TRBV19	-	few	TRBJ2-7	CASSSWEIPYEQYF	TGTGCCAGTAGTAGTTGGGAGATCCCCTACGAGCAGTACTTC
TRBV5-4	TRBD2	-	TRBJ2-1	CASSLGPSGRINEQFF	TGTGCCAGCAGCTTGGGGCCTAGCGGGAGGATCAATGAGCAGTTCTTC
TRBV19	-	-	TRBJ1-5	CASSGQFSNQPQHF	TGTGCCAGTTCTGGGCAGTTTAGCAATCAGCCCCAGCATTTT
TRBV5-4	-	-	TRBJ2-7	CASSLKNEQYF	TGTGCCAGCAGCTTAAAAAACGAGCAGTACTTC
TRBV11-2	-	-	TRBJ2-7	CASSLAGSGRYEQYF	TGTGCCAGCAGCTTAGCCGGCTCAGGTCGGTACGAGCAGTACTTC
TRBV29-1	-	-	TRBJ2-3	CIAGQPLGDTQYF	TGCATAGCCGGACAGCCCCTAGGGGATACGCAGTATTTT
TRBV5-1	-	once	TRBJ2-1	CASSQIGDEQFF	TGCGCCAGCAGCCAGATCGGGGATGAGCAGTTCTTC
TRBV9	-	-	TRBJ1-4	CASSVAGGGEKLFF	TGTGCCAGCAGCGTAGCGGGGGGTGGCGAAAAACTGTTTTTT
TRBV28	TRBD1	-	TRBJ1-1	CASSPQGGVGTEAFF	TGTGCCAGCAGTCCCCAGGGGGGAGTGGGCACTGAAGCTTTCTTT
TRBV7-2	TRBD1	-	TRBJ2-7	CASSLDRGAREQYF	TGTGCCAGCAGCTTGGACAGGGGTGCGCGCGAGCAGTACTTC
TRBV2	-	-	TRBJ2-3	CASSSVTDTQYF	TGTGCCAGCAGTTCTGTGACAGATACGCAGTATTTT
TRBV4-1	TRBD1	-	TRBJ1-2	CASSRDSLYGYTF	TGCGCCAGCAGCCGGGACAGCCTCTATGGCTACACCTTC
TRBV19	TRBD1	-	TRBJ1-5	CASSLAGGHQPQHF	TGTGCCAGTAGTCTGGCAGGGGGGCATCAGCCCCAGCATTTT
TRBV4-3	-	-	TRBJ1-1	CASSRTAGAEAFF	TGCGCCAGCAGCCGGACGGCCGGGGCTGAAGCTTTCTTT
TRBV18	-	-	TRBJ2-7	CASSNDRFYEQYF	TGTGCCAGCTCAAATGACAGGTTCTACGAGCAGTACTTC
TRBV19	TRBD2	-	TRBJ2-2	CASSILAGDTGELFF	TGTGCCAGTAGTATCCTAGCGGGAGACACCGGGGAGCTGTTTTTT
TRBV10-1	-	-	TRBJ2-7	CASSESANYEQYF	TGCGCCAGCAGTGAGTCGGCCAACTACGAGCAGTACTTC
TRBV19	-	-	TRBJ1-5	CASSGLSEGQPQHF	TGTGCCAGTTCAGGGCTCTCGGAGGGACAGCCCCAGCATTTT
TRBV11-2	TRBD1	-	TRBJ2-4	CASSSLGQSNIQYF	TGTGCCAGCAGCTCCCTGGGACAGTCAAACATTCAGTACTTC
TRBV5-1	TRBD2	-	TRBJ2-7	CASSLVFRTSGFYEQYF	TGCGCCAGCAGCTTGGTCTTCCGGACTAGCGGGTTCTACGAGCAGTACTTC
TRBV9	-	few	TRBJ2-3	CASGSGSSTDTQYF	TGTGCCAGCGGTAGCGGATCTAGCACAGATACGCAGTATTTT